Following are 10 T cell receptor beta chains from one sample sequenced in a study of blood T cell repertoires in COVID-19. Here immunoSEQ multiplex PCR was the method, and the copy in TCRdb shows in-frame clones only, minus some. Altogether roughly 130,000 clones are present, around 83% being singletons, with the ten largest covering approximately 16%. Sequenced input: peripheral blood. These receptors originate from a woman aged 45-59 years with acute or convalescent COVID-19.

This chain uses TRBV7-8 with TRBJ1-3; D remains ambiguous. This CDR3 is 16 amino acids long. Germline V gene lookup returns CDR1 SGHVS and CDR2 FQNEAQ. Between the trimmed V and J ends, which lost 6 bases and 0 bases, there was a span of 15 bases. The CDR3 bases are TGTGCCAGCAGTACAGCCCTCCTAAGCTCTGGAAACACCATATATTTT. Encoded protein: CASSTALLSSGNTIYF.

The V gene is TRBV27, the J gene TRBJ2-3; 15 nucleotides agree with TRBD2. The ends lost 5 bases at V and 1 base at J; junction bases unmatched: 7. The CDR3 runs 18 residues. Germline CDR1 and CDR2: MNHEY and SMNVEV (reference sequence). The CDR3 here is CASSIRGTSGGRTDTQYF. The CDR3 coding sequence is TGTGCCAGCAGTATTAGGGGGACTAGCGGGGGGCGCACAGATACGCAGTATTTT.

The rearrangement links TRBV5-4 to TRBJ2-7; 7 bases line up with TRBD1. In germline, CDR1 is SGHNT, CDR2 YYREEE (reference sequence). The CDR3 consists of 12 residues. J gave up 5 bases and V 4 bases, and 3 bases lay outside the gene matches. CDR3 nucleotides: TGTGCCAGCAGCCCAGGGACAGACGAGCAGTACTTC. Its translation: CASSPGTDEQYF.

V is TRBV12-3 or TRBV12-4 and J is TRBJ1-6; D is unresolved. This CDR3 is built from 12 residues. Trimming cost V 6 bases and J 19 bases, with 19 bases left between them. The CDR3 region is CASSHPGEFEHF. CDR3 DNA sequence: TGTGCCAGCAGCCACCCTGGGGAGTTCGAGCACTTT.

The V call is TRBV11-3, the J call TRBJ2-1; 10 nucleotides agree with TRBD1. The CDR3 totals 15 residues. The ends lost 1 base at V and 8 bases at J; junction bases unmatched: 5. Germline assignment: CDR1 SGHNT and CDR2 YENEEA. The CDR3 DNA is TGTGCCAGCAGCTTAGTGGGACAGGGGAGTGATGAGCAGTTCTTC. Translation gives CASSLVGQGSDEQFF.

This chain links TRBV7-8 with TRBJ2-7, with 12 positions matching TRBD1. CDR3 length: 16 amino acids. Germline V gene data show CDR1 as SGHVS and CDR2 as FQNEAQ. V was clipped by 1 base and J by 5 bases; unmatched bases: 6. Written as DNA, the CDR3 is TGTGCCAGCAGCTTAGGAGGGACAGGGGGCCGGGACGAGCAGTACTTC. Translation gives CASSLGGTGGRDEQYF.

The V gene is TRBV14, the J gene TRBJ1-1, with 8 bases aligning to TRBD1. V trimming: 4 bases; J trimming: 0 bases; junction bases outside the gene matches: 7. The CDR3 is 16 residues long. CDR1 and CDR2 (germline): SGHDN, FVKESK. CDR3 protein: CASSPWTGLLNTEAFF. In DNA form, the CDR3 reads TGTGCCAGCAGCCCCTGGACAGGGCTTCTGAACACTGAAGCTTTCTTT.

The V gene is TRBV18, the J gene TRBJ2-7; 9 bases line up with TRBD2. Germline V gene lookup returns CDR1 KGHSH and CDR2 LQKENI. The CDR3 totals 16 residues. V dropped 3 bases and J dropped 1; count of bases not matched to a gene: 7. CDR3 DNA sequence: TGTGCCAGCTCACCCCTGGGGACTAGCTCTTCCTACGAGCAGTACTTC. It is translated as CASSPLGTSSSYEQYF.

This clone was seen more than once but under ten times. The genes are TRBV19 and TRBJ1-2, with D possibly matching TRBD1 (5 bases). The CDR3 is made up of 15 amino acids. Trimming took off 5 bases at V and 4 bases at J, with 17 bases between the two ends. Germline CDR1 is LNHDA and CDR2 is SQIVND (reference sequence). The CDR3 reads CASSPGGGLPYGYTF. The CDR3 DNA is TGTGCCAGTAGTCCTGGGGGGGGACTCCCCTATGGCTACACCTTC. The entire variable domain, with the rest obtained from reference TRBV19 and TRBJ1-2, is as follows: DGGITQSPKYLFRKEGQNVTLSCEQNLNHDAMYWYRQDPGQGLRLIYYSQIVNDFQKGDIAEGYSVSREKKESFPLTVTSAQKNPTAFYLCASSPGGGLPYGYTFGSGTRLTVV.

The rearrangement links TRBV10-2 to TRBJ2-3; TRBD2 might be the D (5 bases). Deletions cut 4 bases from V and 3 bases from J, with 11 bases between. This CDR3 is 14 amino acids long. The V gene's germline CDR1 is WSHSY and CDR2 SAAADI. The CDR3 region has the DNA TGCGCCAGCAGTGGCTTCCCGGGGACAGATACGCAGTATTTT. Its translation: CASSGFPGTDTQYF.